This is a list of T cell receptor beta chains from one sample in a study of response to subunit inactivated influenza vaccine. TCRdb used MiXCR to reprocess the RT-PCR reads, holding one entry per CDR3 protein. The top ten clones hold around 1.8% of a sample with 530,000 or so distinct CDR3 sequences, over 25% of them seen once. The sequencing used CD4+ T cells sorted from PBMCs, collected 5 days after vaccination. The origin of the receptors is a man aged 50 to 60 who received an inactivated influenza vaccine. Both conserved end residues are part of each CDR3. The D gene is left open where the match is weak. The size entry is marked missing in some rows and otherwise reads once, few, many or a size class.

j_call v_call clone_size d_call cdr3_nt cdr3_aa
TRBJ2-1 TRBV29-1 few . TGCAGCGTTGGGTCCGGGACCAACTACAATGAGCAGTTCTTC CSVGSGTNYNEQFF
TRBJ2-2 TRBV7-8 few . TGTGCCAGCAGCTCCCGGAGGATCCCGAACACCGGGGAGCTGTTTTTT CASSSRRIPNTGELFF
TRBJ2-5 TRBV24-1 . TRBD2 TGTGCCACCAGTGATTCTCGGACTAGCGGGTCGGAGACCCAGTACTTC CATSDSRTSGSETQYF
TRBJ2-1 TRBV27 few TRBD2 TGTGCCAGCAGCAGGACTAGCGGGAGCCCCGCCTACAATGAGCAGTTCTTC CASSRTSGSPAYNEQFF
TRBJ1-4 TRBV4-2 . TRBD1 TGTGCCAGCAGCCTCGTAGGGACAGGGGATGAAAAACTGTTTTTT CASSLVGTGDEKLFF
TRBJ2-7 TRBV10-3 few TRBD1 TGTGCCATCAGTGAGGGCGCCAGGACAGGGGGCGAGCAGTACTTC CAISEGARTGGEQYF
TRBJ1-2 TRBV20-1 many . TGCAGTGCTCCGGACCGAAGGGGACTCTATGGCTACACCTTC CSAPDRRGLYGYTF
TRBJ2-3 TRBV24-1 . TRBD2 TGTGCCACCAGTGATTGGAACAGCGGGGGGCCCATAGATACGCAGTATTTT CATSDWNSGGPIDTQYF
TRBJ1-4 TRBV4-3 few . TGCGCCAGCAGCCAAGATAGTCCCGGCAGGGCTGAAAAACTGTTTTTT CASSQDSPGRAEKLFF
TRBJ2-1 TRBV20-1 few TRBD2 TGCAGTGCTCAAAGCGGGAGGGGTGAGCAGTTCTTC CSAQSGRGEQFF
TRBJ2-4 TRBV12-3/TRBV12-4 . TRBD2 TGTGCCAGCAGTTTAGGGGGGGGGGACATTCAGTACTTC CASSLGGGDIQYF
TRBJ2-2 TRBV4-3 . TRBD2 TGCGCCAGCAGCCAAGGAGCGGGGCTAACCACCGGGGAGCTGTTTTTT CASSQGAGLTTGELFF
TRBJ2-6 TRBV2 . . TGTGCCAGCATTACTCCGTCCTTGGGGGCCAACGTCCTGACTTTC CASITPSLGANVLTF
TRBJ2-1 TRBV5-5 few TRBD2 TGTGCCAGCAGCTCGGGACTAGGAGAATACAATGAGCAGTTCTTC CASSSGLGEYNEQFF
TRBJ2-3 TRBV5-1 . . TGCGCCAGCAGCTTGTTCGGGGGTGGCACAGATACGCAGTATTTT CASSLFGGGTDTQYF
TRBJ2-7 TRBV5-1 . . TGCGCCAGCAGCCAAGGGACCGCTGCCTACGAGCAGTACTTC CASSQGTAAYEQYF
TRBJ2-5 TRBV28 . . TGTGCCAGCACCCAAGGGGCCATTACCCTACCACAAGAGACCCAGTACTTC CASTQGAITLPQETQYF
TRBJ2-2 TRBV5-1 . TRBD1 TGCGCCAGCAGCACGGGACAGGGGACGAACACCGGGGAGCTGTTTTTT CASSTGQGTNTGELFF
TRBJ2-1 TRBV29-1 few . TGCAGCGCACAGGCCCTCTCCTACAATGAGCAGTTCTTC CSAQALSYNEQFF
TRBJ2-1 TRBV5-1 . TRBD2 TGCGCCAGCAGCTTGGAGGCTAGCGGGACTTACAATGAGCAGTTCTTC CASSLEASGTYNEQFF
TRBJ2-7 TRBV6-5 . . TGTGCCAGCAGTTTACGGGTCCCGCCCTGGGAGCAGTACTTC CASSLRVPPWEQYF
TRBJ2-1 TRBV6-1 . . TGTGCCAGCAGTGATACCCAGGGGATCGCCTACAATGAGCAGTTCTTC CASSDTQGIAYNEQFF
TRBJ2-7 TRBV7-8 few . TGTGCCAGCAGCTTACCGCCCCTTGACTACGAGCAGTACTTC CASSLPPLDYEQYF
TRBJ2-4 TRBV3-1 . TRBD1 TGTGCCAGCAGCCATCAGCCGGGACAGAAAAACATTCAGTACTTC CASSHQPGQKNIQYF
TRBJ2-6 TRBV4-2 once TRBD1 TGTGCCAGCAGCCGGAATACAGGGGCTGGGGCCAACGTCCTGACTTTC CASSRNTGAGANVLTF
TRBJ2-1 TRBV5-1 . . TGCGCCAGCAGCTTAGGGGCCGGGAGAGGGAACAATGAGCAGTTCTTC CASSLGAGRGNNEQFF
TRBJ1-5 TRBV20-1 . TRBD1 TGCAGTGCTCCTACAGGGGGCAATCAGCCCCAGCATTTT CSAPTGGNQPQHF
TRBJ1-1 TRBV12-3/TRBV12-4 . TRBD1 TGTGCCAGCAGAGAGGACAGGGGTTCCACTGAAGCTTTCTTT CASREDRGSTEAFF
TRBJ1-6 TRBV7-6 few TRBD1 TGTGCCAGCAGCCAGTCAGGGGGCGGGAATTCACCCCTCCACTTT CASSQSGGGNSPLHF
TRBJ2-3 TRBV18 . TRBD1 TGTGCCAGCTCACAAAGACAGGGGATTACAGATACGCAGTATTTT CASSQRQGITDTQYF
TRBJ2-1 TRBV20-1 few TRBD2 TGCAGTGCTAGAGATATCCTAGCGGGAGTGGATGAGCAGTTCTTC CSARDILAGVDEQFF
TRBJ2-1 TRBV6-2/TRBV6-3 once . TGTGCCAGCAGCGACTCACTCGGGGGAGCGGGTCTCTCCTACAATGAGCAGTTCTTC CASSDSLGGAGLSYNEQFF
TRBJ2-7 TRBV6-5 . . TGTGCCAGCAGTTACTCTCGATGGACGGGCGGCGAGCAGTACTTC CASSYSRWTGGEQYF
TRBJ2-1 TRBV5-1 many TRBD1 TGCGCCAGCAGCAGGATGACAGGGATCGACAATGAGCAGTTCTTC CASSRMTGIDNEQFF
TRBJ2-1 TRBV20-1 . TRBD2 TGCAGTGCTAAGGGGACTAGCGGACTCAATGAGCAGTTCTTC CSAKGTSGLNEQFF
TRBJ2-5 TRBV20-1 many TRBD2 TGCAGTGCTAGAGATCCTCGGCTAGCGGGAAACCAACTTGGGGAGACCCAGTACTTC CSARDPRLAGNQLGETQYF
TRBJ1-6 TRBV29-1 few . TGCAGCGCCCGGGTCCCCGGCGAAAATTCACCCCTCCACTTT CSARVPGENSPLHF
TRBJ2-1 TRBV20-1 few . TGCAGTGCTCGGGGGACTCAGAAGCAGTTCTTC CSARGTQKQFF
TRBJ2-7 TRBV7-2 few . TGTGCCAGCAGCTTTAAGTTGGGCAACCACGAGCAGTACTTC CASSFKLGNHEQYF
TRBJ2-7 TRBV2 . TRBD2 TGTGCCAGCAGCAGCGGGAGGGCGGAAGAGCAGTACTTC CASSSGRAEEQYF
TRBJ1-2 TRBV5-1 . TRBD1 TGCGCCAGCAGCGGGACAGGGCGGGACTATGGCTACACCTTC CASSGTGRDYGYTF
TRBJ2-2 TRBV5-1 once . TGCGCCAGCAGCTCGCCTTCCGGCAGGGCGATTTTT CASSSPSGRAIF
TRBJ1-5 TRBV12-3/TRBV12-4 . . TGTGCCAGCAGTTTAAGGCAGAGTAATCAGCCCCAGCATTTT CASSLRQSNQPQHF
TRBJ2-7 TRBV12-3/TRBV12-4 many TRBD1 TGTGCCAGCAGCCTGGGACAGGGGGGATCCTACGAGCAGTACTTC CASSLGQGGSYEQYF
TRBJ2-2 TRBV7-9 few . TGTGCCAGCAGCTCCAAATGGGGGGAGCTGTTTTTT CASSSKWGELFF
TRBJ1-5 TRBV4-2 . TRBD1 TGTGCCAGCAGCCAAGCCGGGACAGATATTCAGCCCCAGCATTTT CASSQAGTDIQPQHF
TRBJ1-1 TRBV2 . . TGTGCCAGCAGTGTTTCGGGGCAGGCCCAAGCTTTCTTT CASSVSGQAQAFF
TRBJ2-5 TRBV6-1 . . TGTGCCAGCGGGACAATCTCCATCGCGGGGAAGACCCAGTACTTC CASGTISIAGKTQYF
TRBJ1-1 TRBV28 . . TGTGCCAGCAGTTTGCGCCAAGGGACGTTTGGCACTGAAGCTTTCTTT CASSLRQGTFGTEAFF
TRBJ2-1 TRBV20-1 . TRBD2 TGCAGTGCTAGAGAGTTCGGGACTAGCTCCTACAATGAGCAGTTCTTC CSAREFGTSSYNEQFF
TRBJ2-3 TRBV20-1 . TRBD1 TGCAGTGCTAGAAAGGGACAGGGGACAGGGGATACGCAGTATTTT CSARKGQGTGDTQYF
TRBJ2-5 TRBV20-1 . . TGCAGTGCTAGAGATCTTTACAGAATGAAAGAGACCCAGTACTTC CSARDLYRMKETQYF
TRBJ1-2 TRBV6-1 . . TGTGCCAGCAGTAAAGCTTGGGCAGGAGCCTATGGCTACACCTTC CASSKAWAGAYGYTF
TRBJ1-1 TRBV10-2 . . TGCGCCAGCAGTGAACAGGGAGGAGGCACTGAAGCTTTCTTT CASSEQGGGTEAFF